The 3 T cell receptor beta chains below all came from one sample that was sequenced in a study of CD8 T cells in ankylosing spondylitis. A single record per CDR3 protein comes from TCRdb applying MiXCR to the 5' RACE reads. The sample has some 130,000 distinct CDR3 sequences, roughly 13% seen once. The sequencing sample was made of blood, either unsorted or a sorted T cell fraction (not recorded which). The receptor source for this set is a female donor with ankylosing spondylitis or in good health (not recorded which).

This clonotype was seen repeatedly, ten times or more. The V gene is TRBV12-3 or TRBV12-4, the J gene TRBJ2-1, with a possible D match to TRBD2 (7 bases). The ends were cut back, 7 bases at V and 8 bases at J, with 18 bases in the middle. This CDR3 is 14 amino acids long. The CDR3 sequence: CASNSLGEGDEQFF. The CDR3 DNA is TGTGCCAGCAACTCCTTAGGGGAGGGGGATGAGCAGTTCTTC.

This clonotype was counted only a few times. The rearrangement links TRBV4-1 to TRBJ2-7, with TRBD2 matching 7 bases. The CDR3 runs to 16 residues. Germline assignment: CDR1 MGHRA and CDR2 YSYEKL. With 0 bases clipped from V and 0 bases from J, the junction kept 5 bases outside the gene matches. CDR3 residues: CASSQDQRGDSYEQYF. The CDR3 region has the DNA TGCGCCAGCAGCCAAGATCAGCGGGGAGACTCCTACGAGCAGTACTTC.

This clonotype was seen many times. The CDR3 DNA follows: TGTGCCAGCAGTCCCGGACAGGCTAGCACAGATACGCAGTATTTT. Translating it yields CASSPGQASTDTQYF. The chain recombines TRBV12-3 or TRBV12-4 with TRBJ2-3; TRBD1 aligns across 7 bases. V lost 5 bases, J lost 0 bases, and 5 bases stayed unmatched. The CDR3 consists of 15 residues.